These T cell receptor beta chains were read from a single sample in a study of cytomegalovirus exposure and HLA in healthy donors. Profiling relied on immunoSEQ multiplex PCR, and the TCRdb table lists in-frame clones only, not all of them. The data show 120,000 or so clones, roughly 80% seen once. Sequenced material: PBMCs. These receptors originate from a man aged 25 to 40 in good health and CMV-seropositive. Both conserved end residues are part of each CDR3. A D gene is named only where the DNA matches it firmly. Where a row states a size, it is once, few, many or the class of an expanded clone; other rows omit it.

TRBV7-2	TRBJ2-5	NA	TRBD2	TGTGCCAGCAGCTTGTGGACTAGTGGAGAGACCCAGTACTTC	CASSLWTSGETQYF
TRBV9	TRBJ2-2	NA	TRBD2	TGTGCCAGCAGCCCGGGGGGGGGAAGAACCGGGGAGCTGTTTTTT	CASSPGGGRTGELFF
TRBV18	TRBJ2-2	NA	NA	TGTGCCAGCTCACCAGGCCAGGGGAGCATCAGGGAGCTGTTTTTT	CASSPGQGSIRELFF
TRBV6-1	TRBJ2-7	once	NA	TGTGCCAGCAGTCGGACAGTCTCCTACGAGCAGTACTTC	CASSRTVSYEQYF
TRBV18	TRBJ2-5	NA	TRBD2	TGTGCCAGCTCACCAACTAGCGGGGGGCCGGTTGAGACCCAGTACTTC	CASSPTSGGPVETQYF
TRBV5-6	TRBJ2-5	NA	TRBD1	TGTGCCAGCAGCTGGGGACAGGGCACATCAGAGACCCAGTACTTC	CASSWGQGTSETQYF
TRBV9	TRBJ2-1	NA	TRBD1	TGTGCCAGCAGCGTAGGGGGACAGGGAAATGAGCAGTTCTTC	CASSVGGQGNEQFF
TRBV19	TRBJ1-1	once	NA	TGTGCCAGTAGTCGAGAAACGGGAATTTCGAACACTGAAGCTTTCTTT	CASSRETGISNTEAFF
TRBV29-1	TRBJ2-1	NA	NA	TGCAGCGTTGGGACCCTCGAGGGGGTTAGAGGGTACAATGAGCAGTTCTTC	CSVGTLEGVRGYNEQFF
TRBV6-1	TRBJ2-5	NA	NA	TGTGCCAGCAGTCTAGAGATCGAGACCCAGTACTTC	CASSLEIETQYF
TRBV10-1	TRBJ1-6	few	TRBD1	TGCGCCAGCAGTGACCCGGGACAGCCAGGATCACCCCTCCACTTT	CASSDPGQPGSPLHF
TRBV9	TRBJ2-5	few	TRBD2	TGTGCCAGCAGGCCGGGACTAGCATCCGAGACCCAGTACTTC	CASRPGLASETQYF
TRBV7-3	TRBJ1-1	NA	TRBD1	TGTGCCAGCAGCTTAAACCCAACCTCCACGACAGGGGGTGAAGCTTTCTTT	CASSLNPTSTTGGEAFF
TRBV5-5	TRBJ1-4	NA	TRBD1	TGTGCCAGCAGCTTGTATCCCGGGACAGGGACAACTAATGAAAAACTGTTTTTT	CASSLYPGTGTTNEKLFF
TRBV27	TRBJ1-4	NA	TRBD1	TGTGCCAGCCGCGGGACAGGGTACGAAAAACTGTTTTTT	CASRGTGYEKLFF
TRBV12-5	TRBJ2-2	NA	NA	TGTGCTAGTGGTTTGGGCCGGGGAACCCTTCGGGAGTACGCGAACACCGGGGAGCTGTTTTTT	CASGLGRGTLREYANTGELFF
TRBV19	TRBJ1-4	NA	TRBD1	TGTGCCAGTAGACTGACAGGGGGCGATGAAAAACTGTTTTTT	CASRLTGGDEKLFF
TRBV30	TRBJ2-7	NA	TRBD2	TGTGCCTGGAGCGGACTAGCGGGTATCTACGAGCAGTACTTC	CAWSGLAGIYEQYF
TRBV6-6	TRBJ1-2	NA	TRBD1	TGTGCCAGCAGTCTGCCTCCGGGACAGCTTAACTATGGCTACACCTTC	CASSLPPGQLNYGYTF
TRBV2	TRBJ2-2	few	TRBD1	TGTGCCAGCAGTGTGCGGTCCAGGGGGCGCACCGGGGAGCTGTTTTTT	CASSVRSRGRTGELFF
TRBV9	TRBJ2-3	NA	TRBD2	TGTGCCAGCAGCGTTAGCGGGGGAGAGACAGATACGCAGTATTTT	CASSVSGGETDTQYF
TRBV5-1	TRBJ2-5	NA	TRBD1	TGCGCCAGCAGCAAGGGACAGGGTCAGGAGACCCAGTACTTC	CASSKGQGQETQYF
TRBV19	TRBJ1-5	NA	TRBD1	TGTGCCAGTAGTCCTTGGACAGGGGGTATGAATCAGCCCCAGCATTTT	CASSPWTGGMNQPQHF
TRBV27	TRBJ1-6	NA	TRBD1	TGTGCCAGCAGTCACGGGACAGGGAATTCACCCCTCCACTTT	CASSHGTGNSPLHF
TRBV27	TRBJ1-5	NA	TRBD1	TGTGCCAGCAGACCGACAGGGGTCAATCAGCCCCAGCATTTT	CASRPTGVNQPQHF
TRBV25-1	TRBJ1-2	NA	TRBD1	TGTGCCAGCAGTGATTGGGACAGGGATTATGGCTACACCTTC	CASSDWDRDYGYTF
TRBV9	TRBJ2-2	NA	NA	TGTGCCAGCAGCGTAGAAAATAGAAACACCGGGGAGCTGTTTTTT	CASSVENRNTGELFF
TRBV29-1	TRBJ2-5	NA	TRBD1	TGCAGCGTTGACGGGGACAGGGGGATAGAGAGACGAGAAAAAGAGACCCAGTACTTC	CSVDGDRGIERREKETQYF
TRBV18	TRBJ1-4	NA	NA	TGTGCCAGCTCACCCTGGGGCGGGGAGAATGAAAAACTGTTTTTT	CASSPWGGENEKLFF
TRBV29-1	TRBJ2-3	few	NA	TGCAGCGTTGAAGAACCGAGGGATACGCAGTATTTT	CSVEEPRDTQYF
TRBV6-1	TRBJ1-6	NA	NA	TGTGCCAGCAGTGCTGCCGGGGGAGGGCGCAATTCACCCCTCCACTTT	CASSAAGGGRNSPLHF
TRBV9	TRBJ1-1	NA	NA	TGTGCCAGCAGCGGTGGCGGGACGTTGAACACTGAAGCTTTCTTT	CASSGGGTLNTEAFF
TRBV5-1	TRBJ1-1	NA	TRBD1	TGCGCCAGCAGGTTGGGACAGGAGAACACTGAAGCTTTCTTT	CASRLGQENTEAFF
TRBV4-2	TRBJ2-7	NA	TRBD1	TGTGCCAGCAGCTTACACAGGGGTGGGTATTACGAGCAGTACTTC	CASSLHRGGYYEQYF
TRBV18	TRBJ1-5	NA	TRBD1	TGTGCCAGCTCTCCGGACAGGAACAATCAGCCCCAGCATTTT	CASSPDRNNQPQHF
TRBV12-5	TRBJ2-7	NA	TRBD2	TGTGCTAGTGGTCCCGGGACTAGCGGCTCCTACGAGCAGTACTTC	CASGPGTSGSYEQYF
TRBV5-1	TRBJ1-1	NA	TRBD1	TGCGCCAGCAGCTCAACAGGACAGGGAGTAACTGAAGCTTTCTTT	CASSSTGQGVTEAFF
TRBV5-1	TRBJ2-3	NA	NA	TGCGCCAGCAGCTTGCGGCTAGCGATGGGAACAGATACGCAGTATTTT	CASSLRLAMGTDTQYF
TRBV18	TRBJ1-4	NA	TRBD1	TGTGCCAGCTCACCACGGATGTGGGACAGGGGAATGTCTAATGAAAAACTGTTTTTT	CASSPRMWDRGMSNEKLFF
TRBV6-5	TRBJ1-3	NA	NA	TGTGCCAGCAGTGTCTTCCGGAGCTCTGGAAACACCATATATTTT	CASSVFRSSGNTIYF
TRBV6-5	TRBJ1-1	few	TRBD1	TGTGCCAGCAGTTACTTGACAGGGGACACTGAAGCTTTCTTT	CASSYLTGDTEAFF
TRBV19	TRBJ2-1	NA	TRBD2	TGTGCCAGTAGTATCCGCACGACTAGCGGGGGGGACAATGAGCAGTTCTTC	CASSIRTTSGGDNEQFF
TRBV2	TRBJ1-2	once	TRBD1	TGTGCCAGCAGTGGCGGGGTGGACAGGGGCTATGGCTACACCTTC	CASSGGVDRGYGYTF
TRBV6-5	TRBJ1-6	NA	NA	TGTGCCAGCAGTTACATACAGGATGTGGACTCACCCCTCCACTTT	CASSYIQDVDSPLHF
TRBV27	TRBJ2-2	NA	NA	TGTGCCAGCAGCCTGGGGTTTGGGGGGTGGGAGCTGTTTTTT	CASSLGFGGWELFF
TRBV2	TRBJ2-7	NA	NA	TGTGCCAGCAGTACAGGGTCCTACGAGCAGTACTTC	CASSTGSYEQYF
TRBV11-2	TRBJ2-5	once	TRBD1	TGTGCCAGCAGCAGGGGACAGGGTCAGACCCAGTACTTC	CASSRGQGQTQYF
TRBV6-1	TRBJ2-2	NA	TRBD1	TGTGCCAGCAGTGGTAGGACAGGGGGAATCGGGGAGCTGTTTTTT	CASSGRTGGIGELFF
TRBV10-2	TRBJ2-1	NA	NA	TGCGCCAGCAGCCCTATCAATGAGCAGTTCTTC	CASSPINEQFF
TRBV29-1	TRBJ1-2	NA	NA	TGCAGCGTTGTAAAAGGGGCGAACTATGGCTACACCTTC	CSVVKGANYGYTF